Listed here are 29 T cell receptor beta chains from one sample, sequenced in a study of blood T cell repertoires in COVID-19. Clones were read by immunoSEQ multiplex PCR, and TCRdb kept only the in-frame ones, dropping some. Among hundreds of thousands of clones listed, approximately 80% were seen once. Sequenced: peripheral blood. The receptors come from a woman in her forties with active or convalescent COVID-19.

The chain combines TRBV6-1 with TRBJ1-5; 10 bases align to TRBD1. Germline CDR1 MNHNS, CDR2 SASEGT. V lost 3 bases and J lost 4; bases outside the gene matches: 6. The CDR3 spans 16 residues. The CDR3 loop is CASSEGQGIPNQPQHF. CDR3 nucleotides: TGTGCCAGCAGTGAGGGACAGGGGATCCCGAATCAGCCCCAGCATTTT.

The rearrangement joins TRBV5-5 to TRBJ2-7; D possibly corresponds to TRBD1 (5 bases). V lost 3 bases, J lost 5 bases, and 9 bases lay in between. The CDR3 runs 12 residues. The germline V gene has CDR1 SGHKS and CDR2 YYEKEE (reference sequence). The CDR3 sequence: CASSWGRDEQYF. CDR3 DNA sequence: TGTGCCAGCAGCTGGGGCAGGGACGAGCAGTACTTC.

The V and J genes are TRBV28 and TRBJ2-1, with D possibly matching TRBD2 (5 bases). The CDR3 runs to 15 residues. Trimming stripped 2 bases from V and 0 bases from J, with 8 bases between. The V gene's germline CDR1 is MDHEN and CDR2 SYDVKM. The CDR3 DNA reads TGTGCCAGCAGTTTAGAGGCGGGCTCCTACAATGAGCAGTTCTTC. Translating gives CASSLEAGSYNEQFF.

The V call is TRBV27, the J call TRBJ1-1; 11 bases agree with TRBD1. This CDR3 has 19 amino acids. V lost 7 bases and J lost 3; bases outside the gene matches: 19. From germline, CDR1 is MNHEY and CDR2 SMNVEV (reference sequence). The CDR3 loop reads CASTFTPPLDRGLYTEAFF. As DNA, the CDR3 is TGTGCCAGCACCTTTACTCCTCCCCTGGACAGGGGGCTCTACACTGAAGCTTTCTTT.

The chain links TRBV5-1 to TRBJ1-2; 11 bases fit TRBD1. From germline, CDR1 is SGHRS and CDR2 YFSETQ. Trimming took 4 bases from V and 4 from J; bases not matched to a gene: 6. This CDR3 is 15 amino acids long. The CDR3 loop is CASSPGQGVFYGYTF. The CDR3 bases are TGCGCCAGCAGCCCGGGACAGGGGGTCTTCTATGGCTACACCTTC.

The rearrangement uses TRBV5-4 and TRBJ2-5; no reliable D call. The V end lost 0 bases, the J end lost 4 bases, and 7 bases lay between the germline ends. The CDR3 is 13 residues long. CDR1 and CDR2 (germline): SGHNT, YYREEE (reference sequence). In DNA, the CDR3 is TGTGCCAGCAGCTTGGCCCCATTAGAGACCCAGTACTTC. This translates into CASSLAPLETQYF.

This clone was seen only a few times. The chain recombines TRBV9 with TRBJ1-1, with D possibly TRBD1 on 5 matching bases. The V end lost 4 bases, the J end lost 4 bases, and 11 bases lay between the germline ends. The length of the CDR3 is 13 residues. Per germline, CDR1 SGDLS and CDR2 YYNGEE. The CDR3 bases are TGTGCCAGCAGCTCGGGGGTACTCACTGAAGCTTTCTTT. This translates into CASSSGVLTEAFF.

The genes are TRBV6-6 and TRBJ1-1; the D is unclear. The CDR3 is made up of 13 amino acids. V was clipped by 6 bases and J by 2 bases, with 10 bases between them. Germline V gives CDR1 MNHNY, CDR2 SVGAGI (reference sequence). CDR3 in amino acids: CASSDIRNTEAFF. CDR3 nucleotides: TGTGCCAGCAGCGACATTAGAAACACTGAAGCTTTCTTT.

The table lists this clone with a few counts. DNA for the CDR3: TGTGCCAGCAGCGGGACAGGGGGGGGAACTGAAGCTTTCTTT. Encoded protein: CASSGTGGGTEAFF. The V call is TRBV25-1, the J call TRBJ1-1; 11 bases are a match to TRBD1. The CDR3 loop spans 14 amino acids. Per the germline V gene, CDR1 is MGHDK and CDR2 is SYGVNS. V shed 6 bases and J 5 bases; nucleotides not matched to a gene: 5.

The gene calls are TRBV11-1 and TRBJ1-2; 7 bases are shared with TRBD1. Unmatched junction bases numbered 5, after V lost 3 bases and J lost 4 bases. The CDR3 consists of 14 residues. Germline values: CDR1 SGHAT, CDR2 FQDESV (reference sequence). The CDR3: CASSLLRQGYGYTF. The CDR3 nucleotides are TGTGCCAGCAGCTTGCTGAGACAGGGCTATGGCTACACCTTC.

The rearrangement links TRBV5-4 to TRBJ2-5, with a weak D call TRBD2 (6 bases). V dropped 3 bases and J dropped 4 bases, with 10 bases sitting between them. The CDR3 has 13 residues. The germline CDR1 and CDR2 sequences are SGHNT and YYREEE (reference sequence). The CDR3 region is CASSYPAGETQYF. DNA for the CDR3: TGTGCCAGCAGCTACCCAGCGGGAGAGACCCAGTACTTC.

This clone was observed a handful of times. The chain is built from TRBV28 and TRBJ1-1; D perhaps matches TRBD1 (6 bases). Looked up from germline, CDR1 is MDHEN and CDR2 is SYDVKM. V was pared by 1 base and J by 1 base, with 7 bases between. The CDR3 loop spans 14 amino acids. The CDR3 DNA reads TGTGCCAGCAGTTTATACAGGGAGAACACTGAAGCTTTCTTT. This codes for CASSLYRENTEAFF.

This clone has only one observation. The chain uses TRBV5-1 and TRBJ2-3, with TRBD2 matching over 15 bases. Germline loops: CDR1 SGHRS, CDR2 YFSETQ. The J segment lost 0 bases and the V segment lost 4 bases, leaving 3 bases of the junction unmatched. The CDR3 has 17 residues. The CDR3 DNA reads as TGCGCCAGCAGCCGGGGACTAGCGGGGGGAAGCACAGATACGCAGTATTTT. It encodes CASSRGLAGGSTDTQYF.

V is TRBV10-2 and J is TRBJ1-2; 7 nucleotides line up with TRBD1. CDR3 length: 15 residues. V lost 0 bases, J lost 2 bases, and 3 bases stayed unmatched. The V gene's germline CDR1 is WSHSY and CDR2 SAAADI. The CDR3 reads CASSESPTGNYGYTF. The DNA for the CDR3 is TGCGCCAGCAGTGAGTCCCCGACAGGGAACTATGGCTACACCTTC.

The CDR3, as DNA: TGTGCCAGCAGCATTACGGGACAGTTTCTCCACTTT. Protein: CASSITGQFLHF. The chain carries TRBV5-6 and TRBJ1-6; 7 bases are a match to TRBD1. Germline values: CDR1 SGHDT, CDR2 YYEEEE. The CDR3 extends over 12 amino acids. The V gene end was trimmed by 4 bases and the J gene end by 16 bases; junction bases not matched to a gene: 8. Full variable domain (missing parts from reference TRBV5-6 and TRBJ1-6): DAGVTQSPTHLIKTRGQQVTLRCSPKSGHDTVSWYQQALGQGPQFIFQYYEEEERQRGNFPDRFSGHQFPNYSSELNVNALLLGDSALYLCASSITGQFLHFGNGTRLTVT.

There are a few counts of this clone. J is TRBJ1-2 and V is TRBV6-5; no firm D call. Germline CDR1 MNHEY, CDR2 SVGAGI. Trimming pared 6 bases from V and 4 bases from J, leaving 12 bases between. The CDR3 totals 13 residues. The CDR3 protein is CASSPGRTYGYTF. The CDR3 region has the DNA TGTGCCAGCAGCCCCGGGAGGACCTATGGCTACACCTTC.

The gene calls are TRBV2 and TRBJ2-5; 12 positions agree with TRBD1. CDR1 and CDR2 (germline): SNHLY, FYNNEI. The CDR3 loop spans 14 amino acids. The V segment lost 6 bases and the J segment 4 bases; nucleotides outside the gene matches: 3. The CDR3 sequence is CASRGDRGLETQYF. CDR3 coding DNA: TGTGCCAGCAGGGGGGACAGGGGGCTAGAGACCCAGTACTTC.

The rearrangement uses TRBV4-1 and TRBJ1-5; D is ambiguous. The CDR3 runs to 17 residues. Trimming stripped 3 bases from V and 0 bases from J, with 15 bases between. The germline V gene encodes CDR1 MGHRA and CDR2 YSYEKL. The CDR3 spells CASSQTIQVISNQPQHF. The CDR3 region has the DNA TGCGCCAGCAGCCAGACCATTCAGGTAATTAGCAATCAGCCCCAGCATTTT.

The chain links TRBV28 to TRBJ1-5, with D perhaps matching TRBD1 (5 bases). With 8 bases removed from V and 4 bases from J, the gap between germline ends came to 9 bases. This CDR3 has 12 amino acids. Per germline, CDR1 MDHEN and CDR2 SYDVKM. The CDR3 reads CASVRGNQPQHF. CDR3 coding DNA: TGTGCCAGCGTTCGGGGGAATCAGCCCCAGCATTTT.

This chain joins TRBV28 and TRBJ1-5; 9 bases line up with TRBD1. Germline loops: CDR1 MDHEN, CDR2 SYDVKM. The CDR3 sequence is 15 residues long. Unmatched junction bases numbered 8, after V lost 6 bases and J lost 5 bases. The chain's CDR3 is CASSQIQGAHQPQHF. CDR3 coding DNA: TGTGCCAGCAGCCAAATACAGGGGGCCCATCAGCCCCAGCATTTT.

A note on this clone: A junction end diverges from the germline sequence, so it may reflect a read error. V is TRBV14 and J is TRBJ2-3, with TRBD2 matching 7 bases. Germline values: CDR1 SGHDN, CDR2 FVKESK. The CDR3 spans 14 residues. The CDR3 nucleotides are TGTGCCAGCAGCCACCCGACTAGCAGAGATACGCAGTATTTT. Encoded protein: CASSHPTSRDTQYF.

The CDR3 DNA sequence: TGTGCCAGCAGTGAAAATAGCCGCGGCTACACCTTC. Translating gives CASSENSRGYTF. This rearrangement joins TRBV25-1 to TRBJ1-2; D call uncertain. V was clipped by 2 bases and J by 8 bases, with 9 bases between them. The V gene's germline CDR1 is MGHDK and CDR2 SYGVNS. CDR3 length: 12 amino acids.

The rearrangement joins TRBV7-9 to TRBJ1-5; a possible D gene is TRBD1 (6 bases). CDR3 length equals 14 residues. V was cut by 4 bases and J by 6 bases, with 13 bases left in between. Germline CDR1 is SEHNR and CDR2 is FQNEAQ (reference sequence). DNA for the CDR3: TGTGCCAGCAGCTACAGTACAGGGATTCAGCCCCAGCATTTT. It specifies CASSYSTGIQPQHF.

This clone has only one observation. The chain couples TRBV24-1 to TRBJ2-3, with unresolved D. Germline values: CDR1 KGHDR, CDR2 SFDVKD. CDR3 length equals 13 residues. Trimming cost V 4 bases and J 3 bases, with 7 bases left between them. CDR3: CATSDHGTDTQYF. CDR3 nucleotides: TGTGCCACCAGTGACCACGGTACAGATACGCAGTATTTT.

This chain connects TRBV7-9 to TRBJ2-7; TRBD1 matches at 7 bases. CDR3 length: 16 amino acids. Germline CDR1 reads SEHNR; CDR2 reads FQNEAQ (reference sequence). The V gene end was trimmed by 5 bases and the J gene end by 0 bases; junction bases not matched to a gene: 10. The CDR3 is CASSITSTGSSYEQYV. The CDR3 DNA sequence: TGTGCCAGCAGCATAACGTCGACAGGGAGCTCCTACGAGCAGTACGTC.

This clone was detected only a few times. The chain links TRBV3-1 (or the pseudogene TRBV3-2) to TRBJ2-1, with 8 bases lining up with TRBD1. CDR1 LGHDT and CDR2 YNNKEL come from the germline V gene (reference sequence). The CDR3 sequence is 16 residues long. J lost 4 bases, V lost 4 bases, and 9 bases had no gene match. CDR3 nucleotides: TGTGCCAGCAGCCTCAAGGGCAGGGGGCGGTACAATGAGCAGTTCTTC. Translated: CASSLKGRGRYNEQFF.

This clone was seen a few times. The gene calls are TRBV5-1 and TRBJ1-6; no definite D call. V was cut by 5 bases and J by 0 bases, with 15 bases left in between. Germline values: CDR1 SGHRS, CDR2 YFSETQ. This CDR3 has 17 residues. In nucleotides, the CDR3 is TGCGCCAGCAGTAGAAGTCCAGACAACTCCTATAATTCACCCCTCCACTTT. This encodes CASSRSPDNSYNSPLHF.

The V gene is TRBV15, the J gene TRBJ2-5; 8 bases match TRBD2. Germline-derived CDR1 and CDR2 are LNHNV and YYDKDF (reference sequence). The CDR3 length is 15 residues. The junction had 5 bases not matched to a gene; V was cut back by 4 bases and J by 1 base. The CDR3 DNA follows: TGTGCCACCAGCACCCAGCGGGGGCCCCAAGAGACCCAGTACTTC. Translation gives CATSTQRGPQETQYF.

This chain uses TRBV6-5 with TRBJ1-5, with a tentative D call TRBD1 (5 bases). The CDR3 is 14 amino acids. V lost 6 bases and J lost 2, with 11 bases in between. The germline V gene encodes CDR1 MNHEY and CDR2 SVGAGI. The CDR3 DNA follows: TGTGCCAGCAGATCGGGGGGTGGCAATCAGCCCCAGCATTTT. Amino acids: CASRSGGGNQPQHF.